This is a list of T cell receptor beta chains from one sample in a study of blood T cell repertoires in COVID-19. Libraries were prepared by immunoSEQ multiplex PCR; TCRdb keeps only in-frame clonotypes and omits some of them. Among approximately 35,000 clones listed, around 84% were seen once. Material: peripheral blood. These receptors were taken from an elderly man with acute or convalescent COVID-19. The conserved cysteine and the conserved F or W are not part of the CDR3 here.

cdr3_length j_call v_call cdr3_aa
14 TRBJ2-5 TRBV24-1 ATSDPLAGGQETQY
12 TRBJ2-7 TRBV3-1/TRBV3-2 ASSQDGGYYEQY
16 TRBJ1-6 TRBV4-2 ASSQMGDRVVRNSPLH
14 TRBJ2-2 TRBV6-5 ASSYSAGGPSGELF
12 TRBJ2-7 TRBV6-6 ASSPDTSTYEQY
18 TRBJ2-5 TRBV4-3 ASSRRSDRGGCGGEKTQY
12 TRBJ1-2 TRBV2 ASSETRGRGGYT
12 TRBJ2-5 TRBV19 ASSTTWRQETQY
12 TRBJ1-2 TRBV7-2 ASSGGQGADGYT
14 TRBJ2-3 TRBV4-2 ASSQDVGQGTDTQY
14 TRBJ2-7 TRBV7-2 ASSLSWGGGLYEQY
12 TRBJ1-4 TRBV2 ASSEGQFNEKLF
13 TRBJ1-5 TRBV24-1 ATRRECGGNQPQH
13 TRBJ2-5 TRBV9 ASSATDYLQETQY
16 TRBJ2-5 TRBV7-8 ASSLGQWTSGVQETQY
11 TRBJ1-1 TRBV6-5 ASRTPQYTEAF
13 TRBJ1-5 TRBV5-1 ASSLEGSDNQPQH
13 TRBJ2-1 TRBV3-1/TRBV3-2 ASSQDGGAWNEQF
11 TRBJ2-3 TRBV29-1 SVPSGGTDTQY
13 TRBJ1-1 TRBV5-6 ASSLPGGENTEAF
13 TRBJ1-6 TRBV2 ASSGERPYNSPLH
17 TRBJ1-1 TRBV6-2/TRBV6-3 ASSYLKVWGTGTNTEAF
12 TRBJ1-2 TRBV24-1 ATSDQGQEHGYT
14 TRBJ2-3 TRBV5-1 ASSLEGRSSTDTQY
13 TRBJ2-3 TRBV7-3 ASSPRGLLTDTQY
13 TRBJ1-2 TRBV3-1/TRBV3-2 ASSQVRGLEDGYT
9 TRBJ2-4 TRBV12-3/TRBV12-4 ASSQSNIQY